This TCR beta chain appears in the sequencing data of a study of radiotherapy plus CTLA-4 blockade in lung cancer. Whole-study results and caveats: Radiotherapy with ipilimumab was followed by blood expansion of tumor-derived clones. It was early blood T cell clone dynamics, with interferon-beta, that reportedly best predicted response.

The CDR3 is made up of 15 amino acids. Germline V gene lookup returns CDR1 SGHDT and CDR2 YYEEEE. Trimming removed 4 bases from V and 0 bases from J; junction bases left unmatched: 7. In its sample, this clone was seen once. The target antigen is unknown. Using immunoSEQ multiplex PCR, the repertoire was profiled, and TCRdb retains in-frame clones only, with some absent. The data show fewer than 150,000 clones, with approximately 84% seen just once and roughly 5.2% held by the top ten. The specimen comprised peripheral blood, sampled from a patient treated with radiotherapy plus ipilimumab. The clonotype comes from a human donor with non-small cell lung cancer who had a partial response to radiotherapy plus ipilimumab. The chain joins TRBV5-6 to TRBJ2-7; 7 bases agree with TRBD2. This CDR3 is CASSPWGGSSYEQYF. In nucleotides, the CDR3 is TGTGCCAGCAGCCCCTGGGGGGGGAGCTCCTACGAGCAGTACTTC.